The 24 T cell receptor beta chains below were found in one sample sequenced in a study of blood T cell repertoires in COVID-19. Clones were sequenced by immunoSEQ multiplex PCR, and TCRdb holds only the in-frame ones, with some missing. The sample shows about 150,000 clones, approximately 80% of them seen only once. Sequencing used peripheral blood. The receptor source for this set is a woman aged 60-70 years with COVID-19, enrolled during active disease.

This chain uses TRBV6-5 with TRBJ2-5; tentative D call: TRBD1 (5 bases). The CDR3 is 15 residues long. Trimming removed 6 bases at V and 2 bases at J, with 16 bases between. Germline values: CDR1 MNHEY, CDR2 SVGAGI. CDR3 region: CASRGSQGIQETQYF. The CDR3 DNA reads TGTGCCAGCAGGGGTTCTCAGGGCATTCAAGAGACCCAGTACTTC.

This sequence joins TRBV7-2 and TRBJ2-1; 10 bases line up with TRBD2. The germline CDR1 and CDR2 sequences are SGHTA and FQGNSA. The CDR3 runs 15 residues. After removal of 5 bases from V and 4 bases from J, the junction contained 5 bases not matched to a gene. This CDR3 reads CASSLGTSAYNEQFF. As DNA, the CDR3 is TGTGCCAGCAGCCTGGGGACTAGCGCTTACAATGAGCAGTTCTTC.

This chain links TRBV6-4 with TRBJ1-5; no definite D call. This CDR3 comprises 13 residues. Germline V CDR1 and CDR2: MRHNA, SNTAGT. V shed 6 bases and J shed 3 bases, with 9 bases lying between them. Written as DNA, the CDR3 is TGTGCCAGCAGCCGGGGTTCCAATCAGCCCCAGCATTTT. Its translation: CASSRGSNQPQHF.

This sequence joins TRBV5-1 and TRBJ2-3; D is ambiguous. The length of the CDR3 is 12 residues. The germline gives CDR1 SGHRS, CDR2 YFSETQ. Trimming pared 3 bases from V and 2 bases from J, leaving 4 bases between. CDR3 loop: CASSSVTDTQYF. DNA of the CDR3: TGCGCCAGCAGCTCAGTCACAGATACGCAGTATTTT.

This chain links TRBV7-9 with TRBJ2-7, with 7 bases identical to TRBD2. V gave up 5 bases and J gave up 1 base; unmatched junction bases: 5. This CDR3 has 14 residues. Germline V gene sequence: CDR1 SEHNR, CDR2 FQNEAQ (reference sequence). CDR3 nucleotide sequence: TGTGCCAGCAGCCCATGGACTAGTTCCTACGAGCAGTACTTC. Residues: CASSPWTSSYEQYF.

The CDR3 DNA reads as TGCGCCAGCAGCTTGCGACTCGGGGGGAAAACAGATACGCAGTATTTT. Its protein product is CASSLRLGGKTDTQYF. The chain links TRBV5-1 to TRBJ2-3; 7 nucleotides line up with TRBD2. Germline V lookup: CDR1 SGHRS, CDR2 YFSETQ. CDR3 size: 16 residues. The ends lost 1 base at V and 3 bases at J; junction bases unmatched: 8.

The chain couples TRBV19 to TRBJ1-1, with 9 positions matching TRBD1. CDR3 length: 14 amino acids. Germline V gene lookup returns CDR1 LNHDA and CDR2 SQIVND (reference sequence). With V trimmed by 7 bases and J by 3 bases, 6 bases remained unmatched. The CDR3 DNA follows: TGTGCCAGTACCCCCGGACAGGGGTACACTGAAGCTTTCTTT. As protein: CASTPGQGYTEAFF.

The J gene is TRBJ1-3, the V gene TRBV19; a weak D match, TRBD1 (5 bases). The CDR3 is 14 residues long. V was trimmed by 3 bases and J by 8 bases, leaving 14 bases between them. Germline V lookup: CDR1 LNHDA, CDR2 SQIVND (reference sequence). DNA for the CDR3: TGTGCCAGTAGTATCAGAACTGGGGGGGACACCATATATTTT. As protein: CASSIRTGGDTIYF. The whole variable domain, remainder taken from reference TRBV19 and TRBJ1-3, is DGGITQSPKYLFRKEGQNVTLSCEQNLNHDAMYWYRQDPGQGLRLIYYSQIVNDFQKGDIAEGYSVSREKKESFPLTVTSAQKNPTAFYLCASSIRTGGDTIYFGEGSWLTVV.

The rearrangement uses TRBV29-1 and TRBJ2-7; TRBD1 matches at 7 bases. V lost 4 bases and J lost 2; bases outside the gene matches: 5. In germline, CDR1 is SQVTM, CDR2 ANQGSEA. The CDR3 is 13 amino acids. The CDR3 DNA sequence: TGCAGCGTTGCGAACAGGGGCACCTACGAGCAGTACTTC. Its protein product is CSVANRGTYEQYF.

The V gene is TRBV5-6, the J gene TRBJ1-2, with D maybe TRBD1 (5 bases). Trimming shortened V by 1 base and J by 1 base, and 8 bases separated the two germline ends. There are 14 residues in the CDR3. Germline CDR1 SGHDT, CDR2 YYEEEE. The CDR3 protein is CASSLTGVNYGYTF. The DNA of the CDR3 is TGTGCCAGCAGCTTGACGGGGGTTAACTATGGCTACACCTTC.

CDR3 amino acids: CATLEWEGLIVDNEQFF. CDR3 DNA sequence: TGTGCCACCTTAGAGTGGGAGGGTCTGATCGTCGACAATGAGCAGTTCTTC. The chain employs TRBV7-8 and TRBJ2-1; TRBD2 matches 7 bases. V lost 10 bases to trimming and J lost 5 bases; unmatched junction nucleotides: 20. The CDR3 runs to 17 residues. CDR1 and CDR2 from the germline V gene are SGHVS and FQNEAQ. Full variable domain (outside the CDR3, taken from reference TRBV7-8 and TRBJ2-1): GAGVSQSPRYKVAKRGQDVALRCDPISGHVSLFWYQQALGQGPEFLTYFQNEAQLDKSGLPSDRFFAERPEGSVSTLKIQRTQQEDSAVYLCATLEWEGLIVDNEQFFGPGTRLTVL.

The V and J genes are TRBV9 and TRBJ2-7; no clear D gene. Trimming took off 0 bases at V and 4 bases at J, with 11 bases between the two ends. Germline-derived CDR1 and CDR2 are SGDLS and YYNGEE. The CDR3 runs to 14 residues. Written as DNA, the CDR3 is TGTGCCAGCAGCGTAGGAGTGGGCCATTACGAGCAGTACTTC. The encoded protein is CASSVGVGHYEQYF.

This chain links TRBV5-4 with TRBJ1-2; 7 bases are a match to TRBD1. Unmatched junction bases numbered 7, after V lost 3 bases and J lost 8 bases. CDR3 size: 13 residues. Germline V CDR1 and CDR2: SGHNT, YYREEE (reference sequence). Written as DNA, the CDR3 is TGTGCCAGCAGCTCACAGGGGCAACGGGGCTACACCTTC. Its protein product is CASSSQGQRGYTF.

The rearrangement uses TRBV18 and TRBJ2-5, with D possibly matching TRBD1 (6 bases). Trimming removed 4 bases at V and 1 base at J, with 10 bases between. The CDR3 spans 14 residues. Per the germline V gene, CDR1 is KGHSH and CDR2 is LQKENI. This CDR3 reads CASSRQGSQETQYF. CDR3 DNA: TGTGCCAGCTCACGGCAGGGGAGCCAAGAGACCCAGTACTTC.

This clone is a singleton in its sample. The chain recombines TRBV9 with TRBJ1-2, with D possibly being TRBD1 (5 bases). Per the germline V gene, CDR1 is SGDLS and CDR2 is YYNGEE. V lost 3 bases and J lost 4, with 13 bases in between. The CDR3 is 14 residues long. CDR3 loop: CASSAGHPTYGYTF. DNA of the CDR3: TGTGCCAGCAGCGCCGGACACCCAACCTATGGCTACACCTTC.

The V gene is TRBV5-1, the J gene TRBJ2-3; TRBD1 matches at 8 bases. CDR3 size: 15 residues. Germline values: CDR1 SGHRS, CDR2 YFSETQ. The V and J ends lost 4 bases and 0 bases, in that order; junction bases with no gene match: 4. CDR3 amino acids: CASSPRTGSTDTQYF. Here the CDR3 DNA reads TGCGCCAGCAGCCCTCGGACAGGGAGCACAGATACGCAGTATTTT.

The rearrangement uses TRBV5-1 and TRBJ2-6; the D is unclear. CDR1 is SGHRS and CDR2 is YFSETQ in the germline V gene. Trimming pared 0 bases from V and 0 bases from J, leaving 4 bases between. The length of the CDR3 is 15 residues. CDR3 region: CASSLAGSGANVLTF. Here the CDR3 DNA reads TGCGCCAGCAGCTTGGCCGGCTCTGGGGCCAACGTCCTGACTTTC.

The V gene is TRBV6-5, the J gene TRBJ1-2; 10 nucleotides line up with TRBD1. Per the germline V gene, CDR1 is MNHEY and CDR2 is SVGAGI. The CDR3 contains 14 residues. The V and J ends lost 6 bases and 8 bases, in that order; junction bases with no gene match: 9. The chain's CDR3 is CASSLDRGLGGYTF. In nucleotides, the CDR3 is TGTGCCAGCAGCCTCGACAGGGGGCTTGGAGGCTACACCTTC.

The CDR3 here is CASSKGSRQDGEKLFF. The CDR3 DNA sequence: TGTGCCAGCAGCAAAGGGTCCCGACAGGATGGGGAAAAACTGTTTTTT. The J gene is TRBJ1-4, the V gene TRBV21-1; TRBD1, the D gene given by the table, was not confirmed from the DNA. TRBV21-1 is reported as a pseudogene. The CDR3 totals 16 residues.

This chain links TRBV18 with TRBJ2-3; 7 positions agree with TRBD1. The CDR3 has 16 amino acids. Unmatched junction bases numbered 5, after V lost 1 base and J lost 1 base. Germline-derived CDR1 and CDR2 are KGHSH and LQKENI. CDR3 protein: CASSPRKGAGTDTQYF. DNA for the CDR3: TGTGCCAGCTCACCACGGAAGGGGGCTGGCACAGATACGCAGTATTTT.

The J gene is TRBJ2-2, the V gene TRBV9; a possible D gene is TRBD2 (6 bases). The CDR3 runs 14 residues. V lost 0 bases to trimming and J lost 5 bases, with 8 bases between them. The V gene's germline CDR1 is SGDLS and CDR2 YYNGEE. CDR3 sequence: CASSVVAETGELFF. The CDR3 nucleotides are TGTGCCAGCAGCGTAGTAGCGGAAACCGGGGAGCTGTTTTTT.

The chain uses TRBV19 and TRBJ1-2; the D is unclear. Trimming took 2 bases from V and 7 from J, leaving 14 bases between them. Germline CDR1 LNHDA, CDR2 SQIVND (reference sequence). The CDR3 runs to 14 residues. The CDR3 DNA reads as TGTGCCAGTAGTATACAGGATCTTGGGTCTGGCTACACCTTC. Translating gives CASSIQDLGSGYTF.

The chain uses TRBV10-1 and TRBJ2-2, with D maybe TRBD1 (5 bases). CDR3 length: 18 residues. The V gene lost 0 bases and the J gene lost 1 base, with 15 bases spanning the gap. Per germline, CDR1 WNHNN and CDR2 SYGVQD (reference sequence). DNA for the CDR3: TGCGCCAGCAGTGAGTCGGCGTATGGCAGGGAGAACACCGGGGAGCTGTTTTTT. It is translated as CASSESAYGRENTGELFF.

The chain's CDR3 is CASSLATSRMNTEAFF. The CDR3 DNA is TGCGCCAGCAGCTTGGCGACAAGTAGAATGAACACTGAAGCTTTCTTT. The chain is built from TRBV5-1 and TRBJ1-1; D remains ambiguous. V was pared by 0 bases and J by 0 bases, with 12 bases between. The CDR3 totals 16 residues. Per the germline V gene, CDR1 is SGHRS and CDR2 is YFSETQ.